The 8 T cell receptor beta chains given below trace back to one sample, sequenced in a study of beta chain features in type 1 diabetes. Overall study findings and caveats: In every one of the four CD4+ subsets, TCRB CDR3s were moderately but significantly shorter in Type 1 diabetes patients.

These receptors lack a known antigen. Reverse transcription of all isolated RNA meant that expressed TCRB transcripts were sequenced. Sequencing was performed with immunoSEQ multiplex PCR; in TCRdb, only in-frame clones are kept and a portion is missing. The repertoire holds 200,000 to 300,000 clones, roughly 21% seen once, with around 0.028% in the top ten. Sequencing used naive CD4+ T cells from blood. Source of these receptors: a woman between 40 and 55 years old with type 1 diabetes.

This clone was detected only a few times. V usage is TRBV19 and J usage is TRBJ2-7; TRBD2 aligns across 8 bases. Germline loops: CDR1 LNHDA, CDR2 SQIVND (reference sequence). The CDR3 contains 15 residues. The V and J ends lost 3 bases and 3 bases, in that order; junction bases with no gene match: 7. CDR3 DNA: TGTGCCAGTAGTATCTCCCCGAGCGGGAGCTACGAGCAGTACTTC. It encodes CASSISPSGSYEQYF.

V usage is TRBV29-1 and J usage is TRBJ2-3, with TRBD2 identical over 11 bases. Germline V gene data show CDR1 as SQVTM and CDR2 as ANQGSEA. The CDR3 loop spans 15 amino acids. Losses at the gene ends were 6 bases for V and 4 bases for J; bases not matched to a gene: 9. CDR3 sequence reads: CSVPIAGGMSDTQYF. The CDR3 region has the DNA TGCAGCGTCCCCATAGCGGGGGGGATGTCAGATACGCAGTATTTT.

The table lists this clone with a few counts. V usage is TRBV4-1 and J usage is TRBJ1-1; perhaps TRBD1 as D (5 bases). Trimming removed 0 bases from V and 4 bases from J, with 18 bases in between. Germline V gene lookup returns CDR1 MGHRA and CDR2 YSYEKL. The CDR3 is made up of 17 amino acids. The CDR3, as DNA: TGCGCCAGCAGCCAAGAGGGGCGCGGGGCTACTTTCACTGAAGCTTTCTTT. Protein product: CASSQEGRGATFTEAFF.

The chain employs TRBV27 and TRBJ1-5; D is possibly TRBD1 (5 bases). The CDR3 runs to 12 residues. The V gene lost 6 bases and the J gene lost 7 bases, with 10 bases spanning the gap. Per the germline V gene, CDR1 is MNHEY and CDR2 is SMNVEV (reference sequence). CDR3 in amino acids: CASRGLGQPQHF. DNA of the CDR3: TGTGCCAGCAGGGGGCTCGGACAGCCCCAGCATTTT.

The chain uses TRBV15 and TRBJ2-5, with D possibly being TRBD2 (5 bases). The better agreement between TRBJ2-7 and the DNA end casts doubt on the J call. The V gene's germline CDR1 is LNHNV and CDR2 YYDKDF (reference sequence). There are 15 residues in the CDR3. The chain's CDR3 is CATSREYGVSYEQYF. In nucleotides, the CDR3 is TGTGCCACCAGCAGAGAGTACGGGGTTTCCTACGAGCAGTACTTC.

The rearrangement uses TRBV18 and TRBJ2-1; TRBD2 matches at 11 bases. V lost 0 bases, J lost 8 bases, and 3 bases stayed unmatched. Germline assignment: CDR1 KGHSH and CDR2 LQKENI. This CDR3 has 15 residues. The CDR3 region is CASSPPGLAVDEQFF. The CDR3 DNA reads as TGTGCCAGCTCACCACCGGGACTAGCGGTTGATGAGCAGTTCTTC.

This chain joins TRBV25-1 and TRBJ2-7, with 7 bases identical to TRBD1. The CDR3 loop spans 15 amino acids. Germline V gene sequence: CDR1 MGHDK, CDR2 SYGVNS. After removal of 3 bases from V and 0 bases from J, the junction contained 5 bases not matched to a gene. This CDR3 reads CASSDPTGSSYEQYF. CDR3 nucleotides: TGTGCCAGCAGTGACCCGACAGGGAGCTCCTACGAGCAGTACTTC.

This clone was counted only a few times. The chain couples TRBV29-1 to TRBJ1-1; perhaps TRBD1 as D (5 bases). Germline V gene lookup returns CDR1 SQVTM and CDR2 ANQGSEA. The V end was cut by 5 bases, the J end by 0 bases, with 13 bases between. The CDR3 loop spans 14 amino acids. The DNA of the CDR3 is TGCAGCGTTTTACAGGACCTCATGAACACTGAAGCTTTCTTT. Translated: CSVLQDLMNTEAFF.